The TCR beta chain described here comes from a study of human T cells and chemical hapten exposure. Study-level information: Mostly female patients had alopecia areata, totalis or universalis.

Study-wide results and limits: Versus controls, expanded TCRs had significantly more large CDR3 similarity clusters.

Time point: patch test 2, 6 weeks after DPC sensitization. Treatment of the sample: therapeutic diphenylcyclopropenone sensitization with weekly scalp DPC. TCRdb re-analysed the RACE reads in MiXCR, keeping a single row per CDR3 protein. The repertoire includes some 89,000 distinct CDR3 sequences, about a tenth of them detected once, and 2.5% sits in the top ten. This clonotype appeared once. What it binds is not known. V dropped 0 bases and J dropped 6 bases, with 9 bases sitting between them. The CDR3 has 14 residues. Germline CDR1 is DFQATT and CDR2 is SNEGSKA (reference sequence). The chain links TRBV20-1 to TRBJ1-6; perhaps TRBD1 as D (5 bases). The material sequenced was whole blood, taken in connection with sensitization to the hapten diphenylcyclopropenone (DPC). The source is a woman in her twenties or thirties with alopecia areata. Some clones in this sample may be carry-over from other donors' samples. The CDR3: CSARDSRANSPLHF. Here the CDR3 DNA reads TGCAGTGCTAGAGATTCCAGGGCTAATTCACCCCTCCACTTT.